Listed below are T cell receptor beta chains from one sample, sequenced in a study of shared clonotypes between healthy human individuals. Clones were read by immunoSEQ multiplex PCR, and TCRdb kept only the in-frame ones, dropping some. The sample holds about 460,000 clones; about 74% are singletons and the top ten take approximately 12%. Sequencing input: PBMCs. The source of these receptors is a woman in her forties in good health. Some clones in this sample may be carry-over from other donors' samples. The CDR3 runs from the conserved cysteine through the conserved F or W. The order of the fields is V gene, D gene, J gene, clone size, CDR3 DNA, CDR3 protein. D genes are given only for firm matches. Expanded clones get a size class; other rows say once, few or many, or leave the size out.

V: TRBV28; D: NA; J: TRBJ2-1; size: once; DNA: TGTGCCAGCAGTTTAGGGGTAGGGTCCAGCTCCTACAATGAGCAGTTCTTC; CDR3: CASSLGVGSSSYNEQFF
V: TRBV6-5; D: NA; J: TRBJ2-7; size: once; DNA: TGTGCCAGCAGTTACTCCTCATTGTCCCCCTACGAGCAGTACTTC; CDR3: CASSYSSLSPYEQYF
V: TRBV6-1; D: NA; J: TRBJ2-5; size: NA; DNA: TGTGCCAGCAGTGGGGCCTTGGGTCAGGGGGAGACCCAGTACTTC; CDR3: CASSGALGQGETQYF
V: TRBV2; D: NA; J: TRBJ1-1; size: NA; DNA: TGTGCCAGCAGTGATCACATCCGGACTGAAGCTTTCTTT; CDR3: CASSDHIRTEAFF
V: TRBV7-2; D: NA; J: TRBJ2-1; size: once; DNA: TGTGCCAGCAGCTTAGCGCAGGGGGGGGTCTACAATGAGCAGTTCTTC; CDR3: CASSLAQGGVYNEQFF
V: TRBV28; D: NA; J: TRBJ2-6; size: NA; DNA: TGTGCCAGCAGCCCGATCAGGGTTTACGGGGCCAACGTCCTGACTTTC; CDR3: CASSPIRVYGANVLTF
V: TRBV9; D: NA; J: TRBJ1-2; size: NA; DNA: TGTGCCAGCAGCGTAGCTGTTGCAGCAAACTATGGCTACACCTTC; CDR3: CASSVAVAANYGYTF
V: TRBV5-4; D: TRBD1; J: TRBJ2-2; size: few; DNA: TGTGCCAGCAGCTCGGACAGGGGAGATACCGGGGAGCTGTTTTTT; CDR3: CASSSDRGDTGELFF
V: TRBV6-4; D: TRBD2; J: TRBJ2-1; size: NA; DNA: TGTGCCAGCAGTGAGAATAGCGGGAGCTCCTACAATGAGCAGTTCTTC; CDR3: CASSENSGSSYNEQFF
V: TRBV7-3; D: TRBD2; J: TRBJ2-2; size: NA; DNA: TGTGCCAGCAGCCCCACGACTAGCCCAGACACCGGGGAGCTGTTTTTT; CDR3: CASSPTTSPDTGELFF
V: TRBV7-9; D: NA; J: TRBJ2-7; size: NA; DNA: TGTGCCAGCAGCTCTCGCCGGACACACTTGCAGTACTTC; CDR3: CASSSRRTHLQYF
V: TRBV9; D: TRBD1; J: TRBJ2-7; size: NA; DNA: TGTGCCAGCAGCGCGACGACAGGGTTTAGTTACGAGCAGTACTTC; CDR3: CASSATTGFSYEQYF
V: TRBV18; D: NA; J: TRBJ2-7; size: once; DNA: TGTGCCAGCTCGCCCGAGCCTGCCTACGAGCAGTACTTC; CDR3: CASSPEPAYEQYF
V: TRBV11-3; D: NA; J: TRBJ2-5; size: NA; DNA: TGTGCCAGCAGCAGGGCCCAAGAGACCCAGTACTTC; CDR3: CASSRAQETQYF
V: TRBV14; D: NA; J: TRBJ1-3; size: NA; DNA: TGTGCCAGCAGCCAAGATCCGGGTCCCCCTGGAAACACCATATATTTT; CDR3: CASSQDPGPPGNTIYF
V: TRBV7-9; D: NA; J: TRBJ1-3; size: NA; DNA: TGTGCCAGCAGCTTAGATCCTGGAAACACCATATATTTT; CDR3: CASSLDPGNTIYF
V: TRBV30; D: NA; J: TRBJ2-6; size: once; DNA: TGTGCCTGGAGCTCTCTGGTCTCCGGGGCCAACGTCCTGACTTTC; CDR3: CAWSSLVSGANVLTF
V: TRBV28; D: TRBD1; J: TRBJ2-7; size: few; DNA: TGTGCCAGCAGTAACACAGGGGCGGTGGGCGAGCAGTACTTC; CDR3: CASSNTGAVGEQYF
V: TRBV4-2; D: TRBD1; J: TRBJ1-2; size: NA; DNA: TGTGCCAGCAGCCAAGGACAGGGGGATAACTATGGCTACACCTTC; CDR3: CASSQGQGDNYGYTF
V: TRBV6-4; D: NA; J: TRBJ2-1; size: NA; DNA: TGTGCCAGCAGTGACTCGGTGGCCTCTTTGAATGAGCAGTTCTTC; CDR3: CASSDSVASLNEQFF
V: TRBV10-2; D: NA; J: TRBJ1-3; size: once; DNA: TGCGCCAGCAGTGAGAATACGTACTCTGGAAACACCATATATTTT; CDR3: CASSENTYSGNTIYF
V: TRBV9; D: NA; J: TRBJ2-2; size: NA; DNA: TGTGCCAGCAGCGTAGGCGTCTCCTCCGGGACCGGGGAGCTGTTTTTT; CDR3: CASSVGVSSGTGELFF
V: TRBV19; D: NA; J: TRBJ1-5; size: NA; DNA: TGTGCCAGTAGTTCCTATAACGGAGACGGGTATAGCAATCAGCCCCAGCATTTT; CDR3: CASSSYNGDGYSNQPQHF
V: TRBV12-2; D: NA; J: TRBJ2-7; size: NA; DNA: TGTGCAAGTCGCCTAAAGCGTGGCAGAACCTACGAGCAGTACTTC; CDR3: CASRLKRGRTYEQYF